A single sample is the source of the 25 T cell receptor beta chains below, sequenced in a study of T cell responses to AZD1222 COVID-19 vaccine. Assay: immunoSEQ multiplex PCR; the TCRdb copy retains only in-frame clones and omits some. The table shows about 74,000 clones, with 80% to 90% occurring only once. The sample was peripheral blood, taken on day 0 of AZD1222 vaccination. Receptors were obtained from an adult in good health.

The chain has TRBV3-1 (or the pseudogene TRBV3-2) and TRBJ2-7; possible D gene TRBD1, 5 bases. Germline loops: CDR1 LGHDT, CDR2 YNNKEL (reference sequence). Between the trimmed V and J ends, which lost 4 bases and 6 bases, there was a span of 13 bases. The CDR3 extends over 13 amino acids. In DNA form, the CDR3 reads TGTGCCAGCAGCCGAGCCAGGGAATCCGAGCAGTACTTC. Translated, it gives CASSRARESEQYF.

This rearrangement joins TRBV19 to TRBJ2-7, with D maybe TRBD2 (6 bases). Trimming pared 4 bases from V and 0 bases from J, leaving 19 bases between. There are 17 residues in the CDR3. CDR1 LNHDA and CDR2 SQIVND come from the germline V gene (reference sequence). CDR3 in amino acids: CASSTSRWEASSYEQYF. Here the CDR3 DNA reads TGTGCCAGTAGTACGTCTCGTTGGGAGGCAAGCTCCTACGAGCAGTACTTC.

CDR3 coding DNA: TGTGCCAGCTCACCGAGACAGGGCGATCAGCCCCAGCATTTT. It codes for CASSPRQGDQPQHF. V and J are TRBV18 and TRBJ1-5, with 7 bases matching TRBD1. The trim removed 3 bases at V and 5 bases at J, leaving 4 bases unmatched. Germline CDR1 is KGHSH and CDR2 is LQKENI. CDR3 length equals 14 residues.

The rearrangement uses TRBV19 and TRBJ1-5, with D possibly matching TRBD1 (6 bases). V lost 2 bases and J lost 7, with 15 bases in between. CDR1 is LNHDA and CDR2 is SQIVND in the germline V gene (reference sequence). The CDR3 contains 15 residues. This chain's CDR3 is CASSIMGGAGQPQHF. CDR3 DNA: TGTGCCAGTAGTATAATGGGGGGCGCGGGGCAGCCCCAGCATTTT.

This sequence joins TRBV10-3 and TRBJ1-2; 9 nucleotides align to TRBD1. The CDR3 contains 15 residues. V gave up 10 bases and J gave up 0 bases; unmatched junction bases: 9. CDR1 is ENHRY, CDR2 SYGVKD, per germline. CDR3 amino acids: CASRDRDGANYGYTF. The CDR3 DNA is TGTGCCAGCAGGGACAGGGATGGAGCTAACTATGGCTACACCTTC.

The chain recombines TRBV7-9 with TRBJ1-1, with 7 bases fitting TRBD1. The CDR3 sequence is 13 residues long. The germline CDR1 and CDR2 sequences are SEHNR and FQNEAQ (reference sequence). The ends lost 5 bases at V and 3 bases at J; junction bases unmatched: 3. The CDR3, as DNA: TGTGCCAGCAGCCGACAGGGCTACACTGAAGCTTTCTTT. It encodes CASSRQGYTEAFF.

A single count supports this clone. V usage is TRBV19 and J usage is TRBJ2-5, with a possible D match to TRBD2 (5 bases). The CDR3 contains 13 residues. CDR1 and CDR2 from the germline V gene are LNHDA and SQIVND (reference sequence). V was cut by 7 bases and J by 7 bases, with 16 bases left in between. CDR3 protein: CASMREARGTQYF. Here the CDR3 DNA reads TGTGCCAGTATGAGGGAAGCCCGGGGGACCCAGTACTTC. Full variable domain (outside the CDR3, taken from reference TRBV19 and TRBJ2-5): DGGITQSPKYLFRKEGQNVTLSCEQNLNHDAMYWYRQDPGQGLRLIYYSQIVNDFQKGDIAEGYSVSREKKESFPLTVTSAQKNPTAFYLCASMREARGTQYFGPGTRLLVL.

The chain couples TRBV5-4 to TRBJ2-2; D unclear. The V gene's germline CDR1 is SGHNT and CDR2 YYREEE (reference sequence). This CDR3 is 17 amino acids long. V was trimmed by 1 base and J by 4 bases, leaving 17 bases between them. CDR3 bases: TGTGCCAGCAGCTTGAAAACTAATAGGGCCCTCACCGGGGAGCTGTTTTTT. Its translation is CASSLKTNRALTGELFF.

The count of this clone is one. The gene calls are TRBV29-1 and TRBJ1-1, with D unclear. The ends were cut back, 1 base at V and 4 bases at J, with 4 bases in the middle. Germline loops: CDR1 SQVTM, CDR2 ANQGSEA. This CDR3 has 11 amino acids. CDR3 DNA sequence: TGCAGCGTTGAAGTTATCACTGAAGCTTTCTTT. Protein: CSVEVITEAFF.

The chain has TRBV27 and TRBJ2-3, with 8 bases aligning to TRBD2. The CDR3 totals 16 residues. The germline V gene has CDR1 MNHEY and CDR2 SMNVEV (reference sequence). J was trimmed by 2 bases and V by 5 bases; bases with no gene match: 9. CDR3 coding DNA: TGTGCCAGCAGTCCCTCAGCGGGAGCTTACACAGATACGCAGTATTTT. This codes for CASSPSAGAYTDTQYF.

The count of this clone is one. The J gene is TRBJ1-2, the V gene TRBV6-7; the match to TRBD1 covers 10 bases. TRBV6-7 is an ORF, with its function uncertain. CDR3 size: 14 residues. Trimming removed 7 bases from V and 6 bases from J; junction bases left unmatched: 8. The CDR3 coding sequence is TGTGCCAGCACAACGGGACAGGGGAGACATGGCTACACCTTC. Protein: CASTTGQGRHGYTF.

The chain combines TRBV5-5 with TRBJ1-1; maybe TRBD1 (6 bases). Germline V gene lookup returns CDR1 SGHKS and CDR2 YYEKEE (reference sequence). Trimming stripped 4 bases from V and 3 bases from J, with 13 bases between. This CDR3 comprises 14 residues. CDR3 in amino acids: CASSPPGADTEAFF. In DNA form, the CDR3 reads TGTGCCAGCAGCCCCCCGGGGGCGGACACTGAAGCTTTCTTT.

The rearrangement uses TRBV7-2 and TRBJ1-1; 7 bases map to TRBD1. Germline V gene data show CDR1 as SGHTA and CDR2 as FQGNSA. Unmatched junction bases numbered 7, after V lost 8 bases and J lost 7 bases. The CDR3 has 12 residues. CDR3 DNA sequence: TGTGCCAGCCGACAGGGAAACCGTGAAGCTTTCTTT. It codes for CASRQGNREAFF.

This chain uses TRBV19 with TRBJ2-5, with 7 bases identical to TRBD1. This CDR3 spans 13 amino acids. J lost 3 bases, V lost 7 bases, and 5 bases had no gene match. Germline loops: CDR1 LNHDA, CDR2 SQIVND (reference sequence). The CDR3 DNA sequence: TGTGCCAGTACCGGGACAGAGAAAGAGACCCAGTACTTC. Translation: CASTGTEKETQYF.

The chain recombines TRBV18 with TRBJ2-3; possibly TRBD2 for D (6 bases). The CDR3 spans 14 residues. The V and J ends lost 3 bases and 0 bases respectively, with 7 bases between them. Germline V lookup: CDR1 KGHSH, CDR2 LQKENI. The CDR3 DNA sequence: TGTGCCAGCTCACCGGGACTTAGCACAGATACGCAGTATTTT. This sequence encodes CASSPGLSTDTQYF.

V gene TRBV5-1 combines with J gene TRBJ2-7; 7 nucleotides match TRBD1. CDR1 is SGHRS, CDR2 YFSETQ, per germline. The CDR3 sequence is 16 residues long. V gave up 4 bases and J gave up 0 bases; unmatched junction bases: 10. The CDR3 sequence is CASSEGAGTVSYEQYF. The CDR3 nucleotides read TGCGCCAGCAGCGAGGGGGCCGGGACAGTCTCCTACGAGCAGTACTTC.

J is TRBJ2-1 and V is TRBV6-2 or TRBV6-3, with D unclear. The CDR3 is 13 amino acids. Germline lookup yields CDR1 MNHEY and CDR2 SVGEGT. V lost 0 bases and J lost 6, with 6 bases in between. Here the CDR3 reads CASSYSLGNEQFF. Here the CDR3 DNA reads TGTGCCAGCAGTTACTCTCTTGGCAATGAGCAGTTCTTC.

The chain has TRBV19 and TRBJ2-1; D may match TRBD1 or TRBD2 (5 bases each). Per germline, CDR1 LNHDA and CDR2 SQIVND (reference sequence). The CDR3 has 15 amino acids. V gave up 5 bases and J gave up 4 bases, with 15 bases separating them. DNA for the CDR3: TGTGCCAGTAGTCCCTCCGGGGCGCTTTACAATGAGCAGTTCTTC. The encoded protein is CASSPSGALYNEQFF.

This clone came up once. The chain carries TRBV6-2 or TRBV6-3 and TRBJ2-4, with 9 bases identical to TRBD1. The CDR3 has 14 residues. Trimming removed 4 bases from V and 6 bases from J; junction bases left unmatched: 4. CDR1 and CDR2 (germline): MNHEY, SVGEGT. This chain's CDR3 is CASSSPGQGNIQYF. The CDR3 DNA reads as TGTGCCAGCAGTTCCCCGGGACAGGGAAACATTCAGTACTTC.

This chain connects TRBV5-1 to TRBJ2-3, with D perhaps TRBD2 (5 bases). Germline-derived CDR1 and CDR2 are SGHRS and YFSETQ. CDR3 length: 12 amino acids. Trimming removed 2 bases from V and 6 bases from J, with 7 bases in between. DNA for the CDR3: TGCGCCAGCAGCTTCGGGGTCGATACGCAGTATTTT. As protein: CASSFGVDTQYF.

This clone was seen once. The gene calls are TRBV10-3 and TRBJ1-2; unclear D gene. The germline V and J ends were trimmed by 6 bases and 5 bases, with 10 bases remaining between them. The germline V gene encodes CDR1 ENHRY and CDR2 SYGVKD. This CDR3 has 12 amino acids. In DNA form, the CDR3 reads TGTGCCATCAGGAAGGAGGCTTATGGCTACACCTTC. Encoded protein: CAIRKEAYGYTF.

The V call is TRBV4-1, the J call TRBJ2-7, with 8 bases that match TRBD1. CDR1 MGHRA and CDR2 YSYEKL come from the germline V gene. The ends lost 3 bases at V and 2 bases at J; junction bases unmatched: 3. This CDR3 spans 14 amino acids. In DNA, the CDR3 is TGCGCCAGCAGCCACGGACAGGGCGCCTACGAGCAGTACTTC. This codes for CASSHGQGAYEQYF.

The V call is TRBV28, the J call TRBJ2-7, with 11 bases fitting TRBD1. From germline, CDR1 is MDHEN and CDR2 SYDVKM. The V and J ends lost 7 bases and 2 bases, in that order; junction bases with no gene match: 7. The CDR3 length is 15 residues. In nucleotides, the CDR3 is TGTGCCAGCACCTGGGGACAGGGGGGAACCTACGAGCAGTACTTC. The encoded protein is CASTWGQGGTYEQYF.

This rearrangement joins TRBV5-1 to TRBJ1-2; 7 bases align to TRBD1. The CDR3 consists of 12 residues. Germline CDR1 reads SGHRS; CDR2 reads YFSETQ. J lost 8 bases, V lost 3 bases, and 4 bases had no gene match. CDR3 region: CASSSGQRGYTF. As DNA, the CDR3 is TGCGCCAGCAGCTCGGGACAGAGGGGCTACACCTTC.

The chain couples TRBV28 to TRBJ1-6; 10 positions match TRBD1. The germline V gene has CDR1 MDHEN and CDR2 SYDVKM. Losses at the gene ends were 6 bases for V and 4 bases for J; bases not matched to a gene: 0. The CDR3 consists of 14 residues. The CDR3 spells CASRDRGYNSPLHF. In DNA, the CDR3 is TGTGCCAGCAGGGACAGGGGGTATAATTCACCCCTCCACTTT.